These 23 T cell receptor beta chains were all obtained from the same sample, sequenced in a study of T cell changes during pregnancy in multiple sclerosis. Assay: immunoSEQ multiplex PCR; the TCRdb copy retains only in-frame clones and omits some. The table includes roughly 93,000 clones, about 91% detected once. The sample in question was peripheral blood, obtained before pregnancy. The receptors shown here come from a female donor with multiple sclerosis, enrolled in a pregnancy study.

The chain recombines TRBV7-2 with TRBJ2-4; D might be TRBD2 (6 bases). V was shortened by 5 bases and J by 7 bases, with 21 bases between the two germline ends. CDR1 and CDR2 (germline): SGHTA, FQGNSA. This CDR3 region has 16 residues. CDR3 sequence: CASSPTGRTRGNIQYF. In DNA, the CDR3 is TGTGCCAGCAGCCCAACGGGCAGGACCCGGGGGAACATTCAGTACTTC.

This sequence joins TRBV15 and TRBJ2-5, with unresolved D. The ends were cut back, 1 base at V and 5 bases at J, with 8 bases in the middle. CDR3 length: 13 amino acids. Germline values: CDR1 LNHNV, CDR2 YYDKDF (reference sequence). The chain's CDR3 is CATSRAVFETQYF. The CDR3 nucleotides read TGTGCCACCAGCAGAGCCGTGTTCGAGACCCAGTACTTC.

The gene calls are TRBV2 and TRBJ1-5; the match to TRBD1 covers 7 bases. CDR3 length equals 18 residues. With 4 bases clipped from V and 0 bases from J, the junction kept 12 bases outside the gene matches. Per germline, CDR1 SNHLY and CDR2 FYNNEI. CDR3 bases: TGTGCCAGCAGTGCGGGACAGAGAGGAATCTATAGCAATCAGCCCCAGCATTTT. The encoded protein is CASSAGQRGIYSNQPQHF.

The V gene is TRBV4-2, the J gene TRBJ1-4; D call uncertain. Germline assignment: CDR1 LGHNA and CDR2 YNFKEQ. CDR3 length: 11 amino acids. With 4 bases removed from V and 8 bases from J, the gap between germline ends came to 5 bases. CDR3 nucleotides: TGTGCCAGCAGCCTCGAGGAAAAACTGTTTTTT. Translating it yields CASSLEEKLFF.

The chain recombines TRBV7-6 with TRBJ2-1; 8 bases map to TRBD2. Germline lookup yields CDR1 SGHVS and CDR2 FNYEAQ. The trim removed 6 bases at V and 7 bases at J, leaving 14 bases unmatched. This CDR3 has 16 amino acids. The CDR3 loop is CASSLLSGGGGNEQFF. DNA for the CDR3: TGTGCCAGCAGTCTACTAAGCGGGGGCGGTGGGAATGAGCAGTTCTTC.

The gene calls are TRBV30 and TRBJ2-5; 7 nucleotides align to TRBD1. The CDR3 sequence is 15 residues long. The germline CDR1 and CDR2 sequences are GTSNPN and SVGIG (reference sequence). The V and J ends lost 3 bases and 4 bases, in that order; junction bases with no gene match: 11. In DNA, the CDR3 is TGTGCCTGGAGACCAGGGGGAGCGAGAAGAGAGACCCAGTACTTC. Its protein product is CAWRPGGARRETQYF.

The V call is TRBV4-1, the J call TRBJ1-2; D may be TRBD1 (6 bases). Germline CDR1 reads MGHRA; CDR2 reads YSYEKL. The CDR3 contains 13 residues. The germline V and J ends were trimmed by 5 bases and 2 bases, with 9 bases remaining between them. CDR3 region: CASSLTGNYGYTF. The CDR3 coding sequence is TGCGCCAGCAGCTTAACAGGGAACTATGGCTACACCTTC.

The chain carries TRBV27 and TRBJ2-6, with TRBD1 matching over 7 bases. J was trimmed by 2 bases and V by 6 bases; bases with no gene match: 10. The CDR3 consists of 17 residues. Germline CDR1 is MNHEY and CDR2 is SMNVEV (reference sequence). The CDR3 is CASRGYRGQTGANVLTF. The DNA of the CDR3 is TGTGCCAGCAGGGGGTACAGGGGACAGACTGGGGCCAACGTCCTGACTTTC.

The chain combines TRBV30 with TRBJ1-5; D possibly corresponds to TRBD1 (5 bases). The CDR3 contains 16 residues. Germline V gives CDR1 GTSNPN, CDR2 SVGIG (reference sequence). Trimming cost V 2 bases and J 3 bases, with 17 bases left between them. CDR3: CAWSLWTDIPNQPQHF. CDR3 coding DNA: TGTGCCTGGAGTTTATGGACGGACATCCCCAATCAGCCCCAGCATTTT.

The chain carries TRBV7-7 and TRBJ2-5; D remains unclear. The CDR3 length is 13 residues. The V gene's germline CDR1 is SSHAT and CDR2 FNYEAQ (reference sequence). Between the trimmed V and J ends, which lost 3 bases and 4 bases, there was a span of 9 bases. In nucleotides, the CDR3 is TGTGCCAGCAGCTTTTACGTGGCAGAGACCCAGTACTTC. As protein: CASSFYVAETQYF. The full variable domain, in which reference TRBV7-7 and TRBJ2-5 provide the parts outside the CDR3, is GAGVSQSPRYKVTKRGQDVTLRCDPISSHATLYWYQQALGQGPEFLTYFNYEAQPDKSGLPSDRFSAERPEGSISTLTIQRTEQRDSAMYRCASSFYVAETQYFGPGTRLLVL.

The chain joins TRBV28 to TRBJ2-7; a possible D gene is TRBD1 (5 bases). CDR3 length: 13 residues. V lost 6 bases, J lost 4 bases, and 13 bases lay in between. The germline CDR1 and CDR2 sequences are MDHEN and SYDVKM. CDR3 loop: CASRRNDRYEQYF. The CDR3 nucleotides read TGTGCCAGCAGACGAAACGACAGATACGAGCAGTACTTC.

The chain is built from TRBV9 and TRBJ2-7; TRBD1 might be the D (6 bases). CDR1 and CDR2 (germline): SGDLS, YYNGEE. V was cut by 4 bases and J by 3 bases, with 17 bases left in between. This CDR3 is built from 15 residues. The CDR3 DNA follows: TGTGCCAGCAGCCTATTCGGGACATCGCGCTACGAGCAGTACTTC. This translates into CASSLFGTSRYEQYF.

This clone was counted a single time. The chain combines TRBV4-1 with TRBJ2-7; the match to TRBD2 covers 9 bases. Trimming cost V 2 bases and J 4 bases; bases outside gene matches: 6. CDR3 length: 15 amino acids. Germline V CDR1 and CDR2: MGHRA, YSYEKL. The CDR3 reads CASSQRVAGAYEQYF. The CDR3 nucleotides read TGCGCCAGCAGCCAAAGGGTAGCGGGAGCGTACGAGCAGTACTTC.

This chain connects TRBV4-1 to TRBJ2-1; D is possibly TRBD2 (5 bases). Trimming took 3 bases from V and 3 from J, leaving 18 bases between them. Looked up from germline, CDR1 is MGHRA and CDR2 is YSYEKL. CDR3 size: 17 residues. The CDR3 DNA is TGCGCCAGCAGCCAGCCGACCTTGGGAGCGGACTACAATGAGCAGTTCTTC. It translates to CASSQPTLGADYNEQFF.

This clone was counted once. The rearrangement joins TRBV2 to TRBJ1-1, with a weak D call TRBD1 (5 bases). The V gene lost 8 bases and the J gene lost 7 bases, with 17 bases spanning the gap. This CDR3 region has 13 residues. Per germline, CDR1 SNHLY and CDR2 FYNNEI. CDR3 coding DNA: TGTGCCAGCGGTCCGGACATTGGCATTGAAGCTTTCTTT. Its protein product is CASGPDIGIEAFF.

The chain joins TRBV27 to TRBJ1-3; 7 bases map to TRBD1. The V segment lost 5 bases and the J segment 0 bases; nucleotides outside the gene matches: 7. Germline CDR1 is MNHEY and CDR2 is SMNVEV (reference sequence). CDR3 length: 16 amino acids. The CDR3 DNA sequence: TGTGCCAGCAGTACCGGAGGGACAGTCTCTGGAAACACCATATATTTT. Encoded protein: CASSTGGTVSGNTIYF.

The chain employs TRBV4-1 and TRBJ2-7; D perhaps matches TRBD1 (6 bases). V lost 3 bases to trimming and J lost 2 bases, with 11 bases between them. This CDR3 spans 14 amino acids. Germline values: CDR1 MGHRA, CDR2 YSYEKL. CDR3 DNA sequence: TGCGCCAGCAGCCAGCTCGGACAGACCTACGAGCAGTACTTC. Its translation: CASSQLGQTYEQYF.

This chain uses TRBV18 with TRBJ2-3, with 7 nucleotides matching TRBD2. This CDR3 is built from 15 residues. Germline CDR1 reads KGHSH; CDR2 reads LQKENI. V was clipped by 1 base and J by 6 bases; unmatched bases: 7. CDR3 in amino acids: CASSPRRELGDTQYF. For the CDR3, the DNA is TGTGCCAGCTCACCACGGCGGGAGCTCGGGGATACGCAGTATTTT.

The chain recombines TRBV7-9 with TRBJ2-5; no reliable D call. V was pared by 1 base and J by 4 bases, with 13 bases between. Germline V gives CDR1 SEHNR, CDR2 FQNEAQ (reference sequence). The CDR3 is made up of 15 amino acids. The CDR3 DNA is TGTGCCAGCAGCTTAGTGGGCTCGTTGGGAGAGACCCAGTACTTC. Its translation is CASSLVGSLGETQYF.

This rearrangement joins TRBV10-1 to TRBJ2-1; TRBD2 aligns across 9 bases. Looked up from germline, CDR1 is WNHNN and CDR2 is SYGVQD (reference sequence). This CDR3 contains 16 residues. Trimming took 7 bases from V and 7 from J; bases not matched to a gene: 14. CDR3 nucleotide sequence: TGCGCCAGCACCCCCCTGGGGGCTAGCGGGATTAATGAGCAGTTCTTC. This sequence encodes CASTPLGASGINEQFF.

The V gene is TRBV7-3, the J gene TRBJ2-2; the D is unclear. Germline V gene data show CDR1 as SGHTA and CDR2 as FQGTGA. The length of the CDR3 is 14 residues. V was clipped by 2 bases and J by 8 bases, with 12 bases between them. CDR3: CASSLLASRGELFF. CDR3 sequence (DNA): TGTGCCAGCAGCTTATTAGCTAGTCGGGGGGAGCTGTTTTTT.

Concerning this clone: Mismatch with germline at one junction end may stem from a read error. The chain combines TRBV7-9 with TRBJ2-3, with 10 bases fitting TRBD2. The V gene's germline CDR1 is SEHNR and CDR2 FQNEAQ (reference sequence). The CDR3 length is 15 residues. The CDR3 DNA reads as TGTGCCAGCAGCCTAGCGGGAGCCGTAGCAAATACGCAGTATTTT. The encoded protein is CASSLAGAVANTQYF.

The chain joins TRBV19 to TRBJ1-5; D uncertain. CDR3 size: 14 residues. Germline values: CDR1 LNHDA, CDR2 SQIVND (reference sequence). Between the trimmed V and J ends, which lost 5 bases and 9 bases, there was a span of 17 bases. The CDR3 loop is CASSEGGRILPQHF. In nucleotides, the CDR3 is TGTGCCAGTAGTGAGGGAGGACGGATCCTGCCCCAGCATTTT.